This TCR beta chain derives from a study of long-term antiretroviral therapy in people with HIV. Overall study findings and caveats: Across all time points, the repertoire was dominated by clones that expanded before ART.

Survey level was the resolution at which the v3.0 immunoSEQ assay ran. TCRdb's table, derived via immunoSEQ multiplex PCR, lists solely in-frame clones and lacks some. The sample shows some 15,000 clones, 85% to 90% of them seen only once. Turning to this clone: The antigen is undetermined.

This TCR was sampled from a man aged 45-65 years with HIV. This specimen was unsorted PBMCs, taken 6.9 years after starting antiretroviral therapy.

CDR3 bases: TGTGCCAGCAGCGTTGGACAGGGGGACGAGCAGTACTTC. Protein sequence: CASSVGQGDEQYF. This chain joins TRBV7-8 and TRBJ2-7; 10 bases line up with TRBD1. J gave up 5 bases and V 5 bases, and 3 bases lay outside the gene matches. CDR3 length equals 13 residues. Germline-derived CDR1 and CDR2 are SGHVS and FQNEAQ.